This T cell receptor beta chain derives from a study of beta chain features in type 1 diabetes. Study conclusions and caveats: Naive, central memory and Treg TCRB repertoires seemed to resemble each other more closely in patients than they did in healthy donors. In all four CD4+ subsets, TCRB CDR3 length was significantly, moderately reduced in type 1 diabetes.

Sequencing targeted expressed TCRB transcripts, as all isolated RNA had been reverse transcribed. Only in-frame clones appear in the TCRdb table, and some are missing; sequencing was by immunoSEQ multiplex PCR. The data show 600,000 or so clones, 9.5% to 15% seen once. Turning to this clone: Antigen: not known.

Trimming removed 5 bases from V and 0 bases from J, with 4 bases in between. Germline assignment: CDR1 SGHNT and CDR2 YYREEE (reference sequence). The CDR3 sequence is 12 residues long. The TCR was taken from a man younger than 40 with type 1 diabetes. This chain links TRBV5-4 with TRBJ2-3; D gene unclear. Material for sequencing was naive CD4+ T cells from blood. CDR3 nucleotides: TGTGCCAGCAGTCGAAGCACAGATACGCAGTATTTT. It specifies CASSRSTDTQYF.